These 29 T cell receptor beta chains were sequenced from one sample in a study of CD8 T cells in ankylosing spondylitis. MiXCR, applied by TCRdb to the 5' RACE reads, yields one record per CDR3 protein. Among a few hundred thousand distinct CDR3 sequences listed, about a fifth were seen once. The specimen sequenced was blood, either unsorted or a sorted T cell fraction (not recorded which). The receptors were sampled from a female donor with ankylosing spondylitis or in good health (not recorded which).

This chain connects TRBV20-1 to TRBJ1-5; 7 bases are a match to TRBD1. J gave up 5 bases and V 1 base, and 5 bases lay outside the gene matches. The CDR3 sequence is 14 residues long. In germline, CDR1 is DFQATT, CDR2 SNEGSKA (reference sequence). CDR3 sequence (DNA): TGCAGTGCTAGAGCCCCCGGGACAGATCAGCCCCAGCATTTT. It yields the protein CSARAPGTDQPQHF.

This clonotype has a handful of counts. The V and J genes are TRBV10-3 and TRBJ1-5; maybe TRBD1 (5 bases). The V end lost 6 bases, the J end lost 3 bases, and 6 bases lay between the germline ends. In germline, CDR1 is ENHRY, CDR2 SYGVKD. This CDR3 region has 12 residues. CDR3 in amino acids: CAIRGDNQPQHF. CDR3 bases: TGTGCCATCAGGGGGGACAATCAGCCCCAGCATTTT.

A few counts support this clonotype. The V and J genes are TRBV3-1 and TRBJ2-3, with D tentatively TRBD2 (6 bases). V was clipped by 4 bases and J by 10 bases, with 18 bases between them. The CDR3 sequence is 14 residues long. The germline gives CDR1 LGHDT, CDR2 YNNKEL (reference sequence). CDR3 amino acids: CASSLGLQGGAQYF. DNA of the CDR3: TGTGCCAGCAGCCTGGGACTTCAAGGAGGCGCGCAGTATTTT.

The V gene is TRBV12-3 or TRBV12-4, the J gene TRBJ1-1, with D possibly TRBD1 on 5 matching bases. There are 13 residues in the CDR3. V lost 6 bases to trimming and J lost 11 bases, with 19 bases between them. The CDR3 sequence is CASSPQGPGGAFF. The CDR3 nucleotides are TGTGCCAGCAGCCCTCAGGGCCCCGGTGGGGCTTTCTTT.

The chain recombines TRBV30 with TRBJ1-1; 8 bases line up with TRBD1. Germline V lookup: CDR1 GTSNPN, CDR2 SVGIG (reference sequence). The CDR3 has 14 residues. Losses at the gene ends were 4 bases for V and 7 bases for J; bases not matched to a gene: 11. The CDR3 here is CAWTIPGGKDEAFF. DNA for the CDR3: TGTGCCTGGACCATTCCAGGGGGCAAGGATGAAGCTTTCTTT.

This chain connects TRBV7-2 to TRBJ2-1; D is possibly TRBD2 (6 bases). This CDR3 contains 14 residues. The germline gives CDR1 SGHTA, CDR2 FQGNSA. V was clipped by 5 bases and J by 9 bases, with 17 bases between them. CDR3 bases: TGTGCCAGCAGCACGGACTATATTGCCCCTGAGCAGTTCTTC. This encodes CASSTDYIAPEQFF.

In its sample, this clonotype was seen a few times. The chain is built from TRBV12-3 or TRBV12-4 and TRBJ2-3; 11 nucleotides agree with TRBD2. Germline trimming cut 6 bases from V and 6 bases from J; bases unmatched to any gene: 14. This CDR3 region has 17 residues. The CDR3 reads CASRPRLAGGRGDTQYF. The CDR3 DNA follows: TGTGCCAGCAGACCTCGCCTAGCGGGAGGTCGAGGGGATACGCAGTATTTT.

The CDR3, as DNA: TGCAGTGCCCAAGCAGGGGCCCCAGATACGCAGTATTTT. Translating it yields CSAQAGAPDTQYF. This chain uses TRBV20-1 with TRBJ2-3; a possible D gene is TRBD1 (6 bases). CDR1 is DFQATT and CDR2 is SNEGSKA in the germline V gene (reference sequence). CDR3 length: 13 residues. The V end lost 6 bases, the J end lost 4 bases, and 14 bases lay between the germline ends.

This clonotype was found a few times. CDR3 amino acids: CSGQENTEAFF. In DNA form, the CDR3 reads TGCAGCGGACAGGAGAACACTGAAGCTTTCTTT. This chain connects TRBV20-1 to TRBJ1-1, with TRBD1 identical over 7 bases. CDR3 length: 11 residues. Germline assignment: CDR1 DFQATT and CDR2 SNEGSKA (reference sequence).

The chain links TRBV20-1 to TRBJ1-6; 7 bases are a match to TRBD1. J gave up 6 bases and V 3 bases, and 5 bases lay outside the gene matches. The CDR3 length is 14 residues. Germline V gives CDR1 DFQATT, CDR2 SNEGSKA (reference sequence). The chain's CDR3 is CSASAGQSNSPLHF. The CDR3 nucleotides are TGCAGTGCTAGTGCGGGACAGAGTAATTCACCCCTCCACTTT.

The J gene is TRBJ2-7, the V gene TRBV7-2; 9 bases map to TRBD1. The J segment lost 4 bases and the V segment lost 8 bases, leaving 9 bases of the junction unmatched. CDR1 is SGHTA, CDR2 FQGNSA, per germline. CDR3 length equals 14 residues. The CDR3 DNA is TGTGCCAGCTCGAAGACAGGGGGGGGGTACGAGCAGTACTTC. Amino acid sequence: CASSKTGGGYEQYF.

The V and J genes are TRBV12-3 or TRBV12-4 and TRBJ2-3; 9 positions agree with TRBD2. With 7 bases clipped from V and 0 bases from J, the junction kept 5 bases outside the gene matches. CDR3 length: 15 amino acids. As DNA, the CDR3 is TGTGCCAGCAATCCTAGCGGGGCTAGCACAGATACGCAGTATTTT. Its protein product is CASNPSGASTDTQYF.

V gene TRBV6-2 or TRBV6-3 combines with J gene TRBJ2-3; D not resolved. The V and J ends lost 6 bases and 6 bases respectively, with 10 bases between them. CDR1 MNHEY and CDR2 SVGEGT come from the germline V gene. The CDR3 has 12 amino acids. CDR3 bases: TGTGCCAGCAGCCCCATGGTTGATACGCAGTATTTT. This gives the protein CASSPMVDTQYF.

The V gene is TRBV7-2, the J gene TRBJ1-3, with a tentative D call TRBD1 (6 bases). The length of the CDR3 is 15 residues. The germline gives CDR1 SGHTA, CDR2 FQGNSA. Trimming shortened V by 5 bases and J by 2 bases, and 13 bases separated the two germline ends. For the CDR3, the DNA is TGTGCCAGCAGCCGGCGGGGGGCGCCTGGAAACACCATATATTTT. Its translation: CASSRRGAPGNTIYF.

The chain joins TRBV7-2 to TRBJ2-1, with TRBD2 as a possible D gene (5 bases). The CDR3 sequence is 17 residues long. CDR1 is SGHTA and CDR2 is FQGNSA in the germline V gene. V was pared by 6 bases and J by 7 bases, with 25 bases between. CDR3 DNA sequence: TGTGCCAGCAGTGTCCTCAGGACTTCCTCCCCATGGAATGAGCAGTTCTTC. Residues: CASSVLRTSSPWNEQFF.

The chain uses TRBV20-1 and TRBJ1-4; D may be TRBD1 (5 bases). The CDR3 covers 12 residues. Germline V lookup: CDR1 DFQATT, CDR2 SNEGSKA (reference sequence). The germline V and J ends were trimmed by 0 bases and 10 bases, with 9 bases remaining between them. The CDR3 region has the DNA TGCAGTGCTAGAGATACGGGGCGAAAACTGTTTTTT. Encoded protein: CSARDTGRKLFF.

V and J are TRBV7-2 and TRBJ1-1; TRBD1 might be the D (5 bases). The ends were cut back, 1 base at V and 0 bases at J, with 9 bases in the middle. This CDR3 region has 15 residues. Germline loops: CDR1 SGHTA, CDR2 FQGNSA. CDR3 loop: CASSLVQGVNTEAFF. CDR3 in DNA: TGTGCCAGCAGCTTAGTGCAGGGAGTGAACACTGAAGCTTTCTTT. The variable domain in full, with the rest retrieved from reference TRBV7-2 and TRBJ1-1, is GAGVSQSPSNKVTEKGKDVELRCDPISGHTALYWYRQSLGQGLEFLIYFQGNSAPDKSGLPSDRFSAERTGGSVSTLTIQRTQQEDSAVYLCASSLVQGVNTEAFFGQGTRLTVV.

V gene TRBV7-9 combines with J gene TRBJ1-6, with D possibly matching TRBD1 (6 bases). This CDR3 has 17 amino acids. The V end was cut by 4 bases, the J end by 9 bases, with 22 bases between. CDR1 is SEHNR, CDR2 FQNEAQ, per germline (reference sequence). CDR3 DNA: TGTGCCAGCAGCTCCACCCCTAGGGGGACATTTAGTTCACCCCTCCACTTT. Translated, it gives CASSSTPRGTFSSPLHF.

This clonotype was counted only a few times. The J gene is TRBJ2-5, the V gene TRBV5-5, with unresolved D. Trimming cost V 3 bases and J 1 base, with 10 bases left between them. Germline CDR1 is SGHKS and CDR2 is YYEKEE (reference sequence). The CDR3 consists of 14 residues. The CDR3 loop is CASSSSRVQETQYF. Written as DNA, the CDR3 is TGTGCCAGCAGCTCGTCGAGAGTCCAAGAGACCCAGTACTTC.

The chain links TRBV7-2 to TRBJ2-7, with D perhaps matching TRBD1 (6 bases). CDR1 SGHTA and CDR2 FQGNSA come from the germline V gene. The CDR3 is 14 residues long. V lost 1 base and J 1 base, leaving 8 bases between the germline ends. The DNA of the CDR3 is TGTGCCAGCAGCTTAGGGGGACATTCCTACGAGCAGTACTTC. It specifies CASSLGGHSYEQYF. Full variable domain (outside the CDR3, taken from reference TRBV7-2 and TRBJ2-7): GAGVSQSPSNKVTEKGKDVELRCDPISGHTALYWYRQSLGQGLEFLIYFQGNSAPDKSGLPSDRFSAERTGGSVSTLTIQRTQQEDSAVYLCASSLGGHSYEQYFGPGTRLTVT.

In its sample, this clonotype was seen a few times. The V and J genes are TRBV20-1 and TRBJ1-5, with TRBD1 identical over 11 bases. This CDR3 contains 15 residues. The germline V gene encodes CDR1 DFQATT and CDR2 SNEGSKA (reference sequence). With 3 bases clipped from V and 3 bases from J, the junction kept 4 bases outside the gene matches. CDR3 DNA: TGCAGTGCTAGTGGGACAGGGGGAATCAATCAGCCCCAGCATTTT. Its protein is CSASGTGGINQPQHF.

The sample holds a few counts of this clonotype. CDR3 DNA: TGTGCCAGCAGCTTAGGCCTTGTGGGAACAGATACGCAGTATTTT. This gives the protein CASSLGLVGTDTQYF. V and J are TRBV13 and TRBJ2-3; D is unresolved. V lost 0 bases and J 3 bases, leaving 10 bases between the germline ends. The CDR3 sequence is 15 residues long. CDR1 is PRHDT and CDR2 is FYEKMQ in the germline V gene (reference sequence).

The chain is built from TRBV19 and TRBJ2-1, with 10 bases aligning to TRBD2. The germline CDR1 and CDR2 sequences are LNHDA and SQIVND (reference sequence). This CDR3 region has 16 residues. V lost 4 bases and J lost 1; bases outside the gene matches: 4. This CDR3 is CASSKASGSSYNEQFF. CDR3 bases: TGTGCCAGTAGTAAAGCTAGCGGGAGTTCCTACAATGAGCAGTTCTTC.

V is TRBV11-1 and J is TRBJ1-6; 7 bases map to TRBD1. J was trimmed by 7 bases and V by 4 bases; bases with no gene match: 13. Germline CDR1 and CDR2: SGHAT and FQDESV (reference sequence). This CDR3 is built from 17 residues. DNA for the CDR3: TGTGCCAGCAGCTCTTTCCCACGAGGGACAGAAAATTCACCCCTCCACTTT. The encoded protein is CASSSFPRGTENSPLHF.

This chain connects TRBV7-2 to TRBJ2-7; TRBD2 matches 9 bases. This CDR3 has 15 amino acids. Germline-derived CDR1 and CDR2 are SGHTA and FQGNSA. Trimming cost V 0 bases and J 1 base; bases outside gene matches: 1. CDR3 sequence (DNA): TGTGCCAGCAGCTTAGCTAGCGGGAGATCCTACGAGCAGTACTTC. Protein sequence: CASSLASGRSYEQYF.

This clonotype showed up just a few times. The chain joins TRBV20-1 to TRBJ2-5; the D is unclear. This CDR3 is 13 amino acids long. V lost 3 bases, J lost 5 bases, and 13 bases lay in between. Germline values: CDR1 DFQATT, CDR2 SNEGSKA (reference sequence). The DNA of the CDR3 is TGCAGTGCTAGTAAAACCCTCTACGAGACCCAGTACTTC. Its translation is CSASKTLYETQYF.

Only a few counts were recorded for this clonotype. The chain recombines TRBV20-1 with TRBJ2-7, with D possibly matching TRBD2 (6 bases). Per germline, CDR1 DFQATT and CDR2 SNEGSKA (reference sequence). The CDR3 consists of 13 residues. V dropped 4 bases and J dropped 5 bases, with 15 bases sitting between them. This CDR3 is CSAIRAGFHEQYF. The CDR3 DNA sequence: TGCAGTGCTATCCGGGCGGGATTCCACGAGCAGTACTTC.

This clonotype has only a few counts. The chain combines TRBV7-2 with TRBJ2-3, with 8 bases matching TRBD2. Germline assignment: CDR1 SGHTA and CDR2 FQGNSA. The CDR3 runs to 15 residues. The V segment lost 5 bases and the J segment 4 bases; nucleotides outside the gene matches: 8. The DNA of the CDR3 is TGTGCCAGCAGCCAGGTTAGCGGGAATGCAGATACGCAGTATTTT. It yields the protein CASSQVSGNADTQYF.

The chain's CDR3 is CATSRAGRPPQETQYF. Here the CDR3 DNA reads TGTGCCACCAGCAGAGCAGGCAGGCCGCCCCAAGAGACCCAGTACTTC. The J gene is TRBJ2-5, the V gene TRBV15; D gene ambiguous. From germline, CDR1 is LNHNV and CDR2 YYDKDF (reference sequence). The germline V and J ends were trimmed by 1 base and 1 base, with 13 bases remaining between them. CDR3 length: 16 residues.